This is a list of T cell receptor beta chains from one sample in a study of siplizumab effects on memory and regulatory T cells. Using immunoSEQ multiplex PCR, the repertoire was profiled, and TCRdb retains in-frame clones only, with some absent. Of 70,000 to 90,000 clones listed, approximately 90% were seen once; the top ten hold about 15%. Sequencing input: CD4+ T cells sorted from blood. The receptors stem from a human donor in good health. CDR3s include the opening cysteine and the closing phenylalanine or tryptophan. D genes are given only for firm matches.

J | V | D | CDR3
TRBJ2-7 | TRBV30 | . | CAWSLQLSYEQYF
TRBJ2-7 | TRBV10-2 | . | CASRADREQYF
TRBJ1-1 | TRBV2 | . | CASRLSGGVWANAEAFF
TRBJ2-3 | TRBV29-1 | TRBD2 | CSVRPGTSDTDTQYF
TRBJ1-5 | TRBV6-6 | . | CASSYPAQPQHF
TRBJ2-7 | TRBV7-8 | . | CASSLAGSDEQYF
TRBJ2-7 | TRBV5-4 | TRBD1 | CASSLGGQGLTYEQYF
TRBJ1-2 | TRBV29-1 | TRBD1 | CSVEVPPGTGPNGYTF
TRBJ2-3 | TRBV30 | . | CACSRPASTDTQYF
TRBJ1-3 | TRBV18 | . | CASSPQGGNTIYF
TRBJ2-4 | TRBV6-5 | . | CASTRGEGANIQYF
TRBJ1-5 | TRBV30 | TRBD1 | CAWSAGGRQPQHF
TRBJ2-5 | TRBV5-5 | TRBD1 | CASSPGTGVRETQYF
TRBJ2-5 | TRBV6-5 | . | CASTSTWTGETQYF
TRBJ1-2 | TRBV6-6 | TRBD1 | CASSYSTGANYGYTF
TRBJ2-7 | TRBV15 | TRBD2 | CATSRASGNSEQYF
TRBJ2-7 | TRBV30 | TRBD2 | CAWRLAGAVEQYF
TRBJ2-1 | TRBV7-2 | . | CASTWTGLGNEQFF